The text below deals with one T cell receptor beta chain. Produced via immunoSEQ multiplex PCR; TCRdb's table is partial and in-frame only. The sample comprises about 76,000 clones, about 94% of which are singletons, and more than 0.45% rests with the top ten. Germline V CDR1 and CDR2: LGHNA, YSLEER. The length of the CDR3 is 13 residues. The V and J ends lost 4 bases and 3 bases, in that order; junction bases with no gene match: 2. The data derive from a study of T cell changes during pregnancy in multiple sclerosis. The sequencing used peripheral blood, collected in the third trimester of pregnancy. The sequence was collected from a female donor with multiple sclerosis, enrolled in a pregnancy study. This sequence joins TRBV4-3 and TRBJ2-7, with 8 bases that match TRBD1. The CDR3 is CASSPTGDYEQYF. The CDR3 DNA follows: TGCGCCAGCAGCCCGACAGGGGACTACGAGCAGTACTTC.